This TCR beta chain was documented in a study of immune characteristics of hereditary and idiopathic chronic pancreatitis. Background on the whole study: The study examined local immune cells and TCRbeta repertoires in the pancreas in hereditary and idiopathic chronic pancreatitis, using control pancreases from organ donors for comparison. TCRbeta sequencing included 5 control pancreases, 7 or 8 pancreases with hereditary chronic pancreatitis and 6 pancreases with idiopathic chronic pancreatitis. The gDNA-based approach was selected because the approach required minimal in vitro experimental manipulation of T cells infiltrating the pancreas. What the work shows at the level of the full study, not this receptor alone: Chronic pancreatitis caused by alcohol use was excluded from the study. Among 13 chronic pancreatitis patients, a positive correlation was found between numbers of productive TCR rearrangements and disease severity scores. Patient tissue was available only at the time of TPIAT, so disease duration differences may have influenced immune findings. Significantly increased TCRbeta repertoire diversity and reduced clonality were observed in both chronic pancreatitis groups relative to controls. Hereditary and idiopathic chronic pancreatitis differed in Vbeta-Jbeta gene family usage, including TRBV10, TRBV19, TRBV23 and TRBV5.

Its CDR3 holds 15 amino acids, cysteine through phenylalanine. Of the read, only the CDR3 DNA is kept; its 45 bases are in frame from base 1. CDR1 and CDR2, looked up from the germline V gene (reference sequence), are GTSNPN and SVGIG. V and J are truncated by 2 bases and 0 bases respectively, leaving an intervening sequence of 14 bases. The method was the immunoSEQ multiplex PCR assay. The TCRbeta CDR3 region and adjacent sequences were amplified and sequenced from pancreatic genomic DNA. Per the source publication's procedure: Productive clonality and productive rearrangement counts were measured along with repertoire diversity, which was expressed as a mean normalized Shannon-Wiener index. Control and chronic pancreatitis repertoire metrics were compared with the nonparametric Mann-Whitney U test. A shared clonotype was defined as a CDR3beta sequence with the same amino acid composition and length across subjects. This is the immuneACCESS table as TCRdb keeps it, with only in-frame sequences that have V and J called. A part of the clones is gone; compared with another copy, unresolved V genes explain less than half, and the rest is unexplained. V and J calls and clone size come straight from that table; D and trimming were deduced from the DNA. The sample table holds a few thousand clones, of which about 70% were seen once. Less than 9.5% of the sample comes from the top ten.

Pancreas tissue with chronic pancreatitis was obtained from patients having total pancreatectomy with islet autotransplantation (TPIAT). None of the chronic pancreatitis patients included in the study had a known history of diabetes. For TCRbeta sequencing, genomic DNA was pulled straight from bulk pancreas tissue, skipping any T cell sorting. Pancreas tissues from patients and organ donors were collected consecutively at two US centers. Worth noting for this clone: There is no known antigen for this receptor. The input lacks base qualities; no much larger clone sits a single base away.

This receptor was identified in a human donor with chronic pancreatitis. The receptor chain draws on TRBV30 and TRBJ2-7; possibly the D gene is TRBD2, per 6 matching bases. The sequencing sample was made of pancreas tissue with hereditary chronic pancreatitis. DNA sequence: TGTGCCTGGAGTCCCGAGATTAGCGGCTCCTACGAGCAGTACTTC. Its amino acids are CAWSPEISGSYEQYF. Joined to the reference TRBV30 and TRBJ2-7 proteins, this CDR3 gives the full variable domain: SQTIHQWPATLVQPVGSPLSLECTVEGTSNPNLYWYRQAAGRGLQLLFYSVGIGQISSEVPQNLSASRPQDRQFILSSKKLLLSDSGFYLCAWSPEISGSYEQYFGPGTRLTVT.